The 32 T cell receptor beta chains in this list originate from one sample, sequenced in a study of CD8+ T cells in alopecia areata. Sequencing templates came from extracted RNA that was reverse transcribed into cDNA. Assay: immunoSEQ multiplex PCR; the TCRdb copy retains only in-frame clones and omits some. The data contain 100,000 to 150,000 clones, 50% to 75% of them singletons. As to treatment: oral pan-JAK inhibitor, 5-10 mg twice daily. The specimen was CD8+ T cells sorted from blood, collected at week 4, from a patient treated with tofacitinib. The receptors come from a human donor with alopecia areata.

The rearrangement joins TRBV5-1 to TRBJ2-5, with D perhaps TRBD1 (6 bases). Germline V gives CDR1 SGHRS, CDR2 YFSETQ. Trimming took 0 bases from V and 5 from J, leaving 11 bases between them. The CDR3 consists of 14 residues. The CDR3 region is CASSLDPGEETQYF. CDR3 DNA sequence: TGCGCCAGCAGCTTGGATCCAGGGGAGGAGACCCAGTACTTC.

As DNA, the CDR3 is TGTGCCAGCAGCGCCTCGGCACAGGGACAGCGAGCCTACGAGCAGTACTTC. This codes for CASSASAQGQRAYEQYF. The chain couples TRBV9 to TRBJ2-7; 7 nucleotides match TRBD1. The CDR3 is made up of 17 amino acids. J lost 2 bases, V lost 3 bases, and 14 bases had no gene match. The V gene's germline CDR1 is SGDLS and CDR2 YYNGEE.

The chain combines TRBV6-5 with TRBJ2-3; 10 bases match TRBD1. The germline gives CDR1 MNHEY, CDR2 SVGAGI. This CDR3 has 14 residues. V was clipped by 4 bases and J by 4 bases; unmatched bases: 2. CDR3 sequence reads: CASSFGQGADTQYF. CDR3 coding DNA: TGTGCCAGCAGTTTTGGACAGGGGGCAGATACGCAGTATTTT.

This chain uses TRBV19 with TRBJ1-1; D ambiguous. CDR3 length equals 11 residues. Trimming took off 4 bases at V and 10 bases at J, with 10 bases between the two ends. Per germline, CDR1 LNHDA and CDR2 SQIVND (reference sequence). The CDR3: CASSTGLGAFF. As DNA, the CDR3 is TGTGCCAGTAGTACTGGACTTGGAGCTTTCTTT. Using reference TRBV19 and TRBJ1-1 for the parts outside the CDR3, the full variable domain is DGGITQSPKYLFRKEGQNVTLSCEQNLNHDAMYWYRQDPGQGLRLIYYSQIVNDFQKGDIAEGYSVSREKKESFPLTVTSAQKNPTAFYLCASSTGLGAFFGQGTRLTVV.

The rearrangement joins TRBV9 to TRBJ1-2; 9 positions agree with TRBD1. The CDR3 contains 16 residues. In germline, CDR1 is SGDLS, CDR2 YYNGEE. J gave up 8 bases and V 1 base, and 12 bases lay outside the gene matches. CDR3 residues: CASSVSLGTGPVGYTF. For the CDR3, the DNA is TGTGCCAGCAGCGTAAGTCTGGGGACAGGGCCGGTCGGCTACACCTTC.

This rearrangement joins TRBV7-9 to TRBJ2-2, with D unresolved. This CDR3 spans 13 amino acids. V dropped 7 bases and J dropped 7 bases, with 13 bases sitting between them. Germline-derived CDR1 and CDR2 are SEHNR and FQNEAQ (reference sequence). CDR3: CASNSAYSGELFF. The CDR3 nucleotides are TGTGCCAGCAATTCGGCGTACAGCGGGGAGCTGTTTTTT.

This chain joins TRBV7-2 and TRBJ2-4, with D perhaps matching TRBD1 or TRBD2 (5 bases each). The V gene's germline CDR1 is SGHTA and CDR2 FQGNSA. The CDR3 is 14 amino acids. Trimming removed 5 bases at V and 6 bases at J, with 14 bases between. CDR3 nucleotides: TGTGCCAGCAGCGAAGGGTTGAGGGGAAACATTCAGTACTTC. Its translation: CASSEGLRGNIQYF.

The sample holds a few counts of this clone. The chain recombines TRBV18 with TRBJ1-2, with 7 bases aligning to TRBD1. The CDR3 is 15 residues long. Unmatched junction bases numbered 6, after V lost 3 bases and J lost 2 bases. Looked up from germline, CDR1 is KGHSH and CDR2 is LQKENI. CDR3 loop: CASSPGTAANYGYTF. The CDR3 coding sequence is TGTGCCAGCTCACCCGGGACAGCGGCAAACTATGGCTACACCTTC. Variable domain in full (rest from reference TRBV18 and TRBJ1-2): NAGVMQNPRHLVRRRGQEARLRCSPMKGHSHVYWYRQLPEEGLKFMVYLQKENIIDESGMPKERFSAEFPKEGPSILRIQQVVRGDSAAYFCASSPGTAANYGYTFGSGTRLTVV.

This rearrangement joins TRBV14 to TRBJ2-5, with D uncertain. Germline assignment: CDR1 SGHDN and CDR2 FVKESK. The CDR3 spans 15 residues. V shed 4 bases and J shed 5 bases, with 17 bases lying between them. The CDR3: CASSPNGPGVETQYF. Here the CDR3 DNA reads TGTGCCAGCAGCCCAAACGGACCTGGGGTGGAGACCCAGTACTTC.

V and J are TRBV11-2 and TRBJ2-3; weak D call: TRBD1 (6 bases). CDR1 is SGHAT, CDR2 FQNNGV, per germline. Between the trimmed V and J ends, which lost 6 bases and 5 bases, there was a span of 12 bases. The CDR3 loop spans 13 amino acids. Here the CDR3 reads CASRNLRGDTQYF. CDR3 coding DNA: TGTGCCAGCAGAAACCTCAGGGGAGATACGCAGTATTTT.

This chain connects TRBV30 to TRBJ2-7, with TRBD1 as a possible D gene (6 bases). The CDR3 contains 15 residues. Germline V gene lookup returns CDR1 GTSNPN and CDR2 SVGIG (reference sequence). Trimming removed 3 bases from V and 2 bases from J, with 17 bases in between. The CDR3 sequence: CAWSPSDSPAYEQYF. CDR3 nucleotide sequence: TGTGCCTGGAGCCCCTCGGACAGCCCGGCCTACGAGCAGTACTTC.

This clone came up once. The chain joins TRBV6-5 to TRBJ1-3, with no clear D. V shed 6 bases and J shed 0 bases, with 12 bases lying between them. The germline gives CDR1 MNHEY, CDR2 SVGAGI. CDR3 length: 15 amino acids. CDR3 loop: CASSPGRNSGNTIYF. As DNA, the CDR3 is TGTGCCAGCAGCCCTGGACGGAACTCTGGAAACACCATATATTTT.

This clone has only one observation. The V call is TRBV5-6, the J call TRBJ2-3; D is unresolved. Per germline, CDR1 SGHDT and CDR2 YYEEEE. CDR3 size: 11 residues. V was trimmed by 8 bases and J by 4 bases, leaving 8 bases between them. The CDR3 DNA is TGTGCCAGTTGGGAATCAGATACGCAGTATTTT. Translation gives CASWESDTQYF.

The V call is TRBV29-1, the J call TRBJ2-7; the D call may be TRBD1 or TRBD2 (6 bases each). CDR1 SQVTM and CDR2 ANQGSEA come from the germline V gene. This CDR3 region has 13 residues. The V gene lost 4 bases and the J gene lost 0 bases, with 10 bases spanning the gap. The CDR3 DNA sequence: TGCAGCGTTGCGGGGGCCCTCTCCTACGAGCAGTACTTC. This sequence encodes CSVAGALSYEQYF.

The chain carries TRBV29-1 and TRBJ2-5; 7 bases are a match to TRBD1. CDR3 length: 15 residues. J lost 1 base, V lost 4 bases, and 9 bases had no gene match. The germline V gene encodes CDR1 SQVTM and CDR2 ANQGSEA. This CDR3 reads CSVVGQGVFQETQYF. CDR3 bases: TGCAGCGTTGTTGGGCAGGGGGTTTTCCAAGAGACCCAGTACTTC. Based on the CDR3 plus reference TRBV29-1 and TRBJ2-5, the full variable domain is SAVISQKPSRDICQRGTSLTIQCQVDSQVTMMFWYRQQPGQSLTLIATANQGSEATYESGFVIDKFPISRPNLTFSTLTVSNMSPEDSSIYLCSVVGQGVFQETQYFGPGTRLLVL.

This clone was seen once. The genes are TRBV29-1 and TRBJ1-1, with D maybe TRBD1 (6 bases). In germline, CDR1 is SQVTM, CDR2 ANQGSEA. Trimming pared 1 base from V and 4 bases from J, leaving 10 bases between. The CDR3 consists of 13 residues. The DNA for the CDR3 is TGCAGCGTTGAAGGGGAAGGGGGCACTGAAGCTTTCTTT. The encoded protein is CSVEGEGGTEAFF.

The chain is built from TRBV29-1 and TRBJ1-2, with no clear D. The CDR3 has 13 residues. V lost 1 base and J lost 8, with 14 bases in between. CDR1 is SQVTM, CDR2 ANQGSEA, per germline. CDR3 region: CSVEALDPIGYTF. CDR3 coding DNA: TGCAGCGTTGAAGCCTTGGACCCTATCGGCTACACCTTC. The variable domain in full, with the rest retrieved from reference TRBV29-1 and TRBJ1-2, is SAVISQKPSRDICQRGTSLTIQCQVDSQVTMMFWYRQQPGQSLTLIATANQGSEATYESGFVIDKFPISRPNLTFSTLTVSNMSPEDSSIYLCSVEALDPIGYTFGSGTRLTVV.

This chain connects TRBV5-6 to TRBJ2-4; a possible D gene is TRBD1 (5 bases). The germline CDR1 and CDR2 sequences are SGHDT and YYEEEE. The V end lost 4 bases, the J end lost 6 bases, and 8 bases lay between the germline ends. CDR3 length equals 12 residues. The CDR3 bases are TGTGCCAGCAGCGACAGCTCAAACATTCAGTACTTC. This encodes CASSDSSNIQYF.

The V call is TRBV5-1, the J call TRBJ2-7; D is unclear. There are 13 residues in the CDR3. Trimming removed 0 bases at V and 1 base at J, with 5 bases between. From germline, CDR1 is SGHRS and CDR2 YFSETQ. CDR3 DNA sequence: TGCGCCAGCAGCTTGGGGCAGTCCTACGAGCAGTACTTC. It specifies CASSLGQSYEQYF.

The genes are TRBV30 and TRBJ1-3; D gene uncertain. This CDR3 spans 13 amino acids. The ends were cut back, 1 base at V and 0 bases at J, with 4 bases in the middle. Per germline, CDR1 GTSNPN and CDR2 SVGIG (reference sequence). The CDR3 spells CAWSAGSGNTIYF. The CDR3 bases are TGTGCCTGGAGTGCGGGCTCTGGAAACACCATATATTTT.

J is TRBJ2-6 and V is TRBV27, with 8 positions matching TRBD2. V gave up 8 bases and J gave up 2 bases; unmatched junction bases: 5. The length of the CDR3 is 15 residues. Germline V gene lookup returns CDR1 MNHEY and CDR2 SMNVEV (reference sequence). CDR3 in DNA: TGTGCCAGCTCGGGAGGGTCAGCTGGGGCCAACGTCCTGACTTTC. It specifies CASSGGSAGANVLTF.

This clone was detected only a few times. This chain joins TRBV10-3 and TRBJ1-6, with D tentatively TRBD1 (6 bases). Trimming shortened V by 0 bases and J by 9 bases, and 9 bases separated the two germline ends. Germline values: CDR1 ENHRY, CDR2 SYGVKD. The CDR3 spans 14 residues. CDR3: CAISESTGTSPLHF. As DNA, the CDR3 is TGTGCCATCAGTGAGTCCACAGGGACTTCACCCCTCCACTTT.

The CDR3 region has the DNA TGTGCCTGGAGTGTTCTGGACCCCACCGGGGAGCTGTTTTTT. This sequence encodes CAWSVLDPTGELFF. The chain employs TRBV30 and TRBJ2-2; D is unclear. CDR3 length: 14 amino acids. The ends were cut back, 0 bases at V and 4 bases at J, with 9 bases in the middle. The germline CDR1 and CDR2 sequences are GTSNPN and SVGIG (reference sequence).

The chain employs TRBV6-5 and TRBJ2-7, with 9 bases aligning to TRBD1. With 6 bases clipped from V and 4 bases from J, the junction kept 7 bases outside the gene matches. Germline V gene sequence: CDR1 MNHEY, CDR2 SVGAGI. The CDR3 is 14 residues long. The CDR3 sequence is CASSDEGQGYEQYF. Here the CDR3 DNA reads TGTGCCAGCAGCGATGAGGGACAGGGATACGAGCAGTACTTC.

This clone was observed once. The gene calls are TRBV27 and TRBJ1-2, with D possibly matching TRBD1 (6 bases). Germline loops: CDR1 MNHEY, CDR2 SMNVEV (reference sequence). Trimming removed 6 bases from V and 3 bases from J, with 11 bases in between. This CDR3 has 13 amino acids. The CDR3 sequence is CASSPGVHYGYTF. The CDR3 DNA reads as TGTGCCAGCAGCCCAGGGGTTCACTATGGCTACACCTTC.

This clone has more than one count but fewer than ten. The J gene is TRBJ2-4, the V gene TRBV10-3, with D perhaps matching TRBD2 (5 bases). This CDR3 comprises 17 residues. Germline V gene sequence: CDR1 ENHRY, CDR2 SYGVKD. The V end was cut by 0 bases, the J end by 2 bases, with 14 bases between. CDR3 bases: TGTGCCATCAGTGAGTCATTCGGGGTTCGAACCAAAAACATTCAGTACTTC. It is translated as CAISESFGVRTKNIQYF.

V usage is TRBV25-1 and J usage is TRBJ1-2; D might be TRBD1 (5 bases). Germline lookup yields CDR1 MGHDK and CDR2 SYGVNS. The V gene lost 4 bases and the J gene lost 4 bases, with 10 bases spanning the gap. The CDR3 length is 13 residues. In nucleotides, the CDR3 is TGTGCCAGCAGTGGGGGGGACGTCTATGGCTACACCTTC. Translating gives CASSGGDVYGYTF.

This clone was counted between two and nine times. This chain joins TRBV29-1 and TRBJ1-2; D is undetermined. CDR1 SQVTM and CDR2 ANQGSEA come from the germline V gene. The CDR3 length is 16 residues. The V end was cut by 1 base, the J end by 1 base, with 16 bases between. The chain's CDR3 is CSVEVSLALINYGYTF. The CDR3 region has the DNA TGCAGCGTTGAAGTGAGCCTAGCCTTAATTAACTATGGCTACACCTTC.

The chain links TRBV15 to TRBJ1-4; TRBD1 agrees at 9 bases. V lost 5 bases, J lost 7 bases, and 8 bases stayed unmatched. CDR1 is LNHNV, CDR2 YYDKDF, per germline (reference sequence). This CDR3 is 15 amino acids long. The CDR3 DNA follows: TGTGCCACCAGCGGTCCGGGACAGGGCTTTGAAAAACTGTTTTTT. Protein product: CATSGPGQGFEKLFF.

This clone occurred a few times. The rearrangement uses TRBV25-1 and TRBJ2-7; D is unresolved. V lost 3 bases and J 4 bases, leaving 4 bases between the germline ends. CDR3 length equals 11 residues. CDR1 MGHDK and CDR2 SYGVNS come from the germline V gene. The CDR3: CASSERYEQYF. CDR3 coding DNA: TGTGCCAGCAGTGAGAGGTACGAGCAGTACTTC.

This sequence joins TRBV12-5 and TRBJ1-1; the D is unclear. This CDR3 comprises 13 residues. V was pared by 0 bases and J by 6 bases, with 8 bases between. Germline-derived CDR1 and CDR2 are LGHNT and FRNRAP. The CDR3: CASGLVLRSEAFF. The CDR3 nucleotides read TGTGCTAGTGGTTTGGTATTGCGGTCTGAAGCTTTCTTT.

The CDR3 coding sequence is TGCGCCAGCAGCCAACCTACTACCCGGGCTGGAAACACCATATATTTT. Encoded protein: CASSQPTTRAGNTIYF. The gene calls are TRBV4-1 and TRBJ1-3; no firm D call. The CDR3 runs to 16 residues. V lost 2 bases and J 2 bases, leaving 13 bases between the germline ends. The V gene's germline CDR1 is MGHRA and CDR2 YSYEKL.